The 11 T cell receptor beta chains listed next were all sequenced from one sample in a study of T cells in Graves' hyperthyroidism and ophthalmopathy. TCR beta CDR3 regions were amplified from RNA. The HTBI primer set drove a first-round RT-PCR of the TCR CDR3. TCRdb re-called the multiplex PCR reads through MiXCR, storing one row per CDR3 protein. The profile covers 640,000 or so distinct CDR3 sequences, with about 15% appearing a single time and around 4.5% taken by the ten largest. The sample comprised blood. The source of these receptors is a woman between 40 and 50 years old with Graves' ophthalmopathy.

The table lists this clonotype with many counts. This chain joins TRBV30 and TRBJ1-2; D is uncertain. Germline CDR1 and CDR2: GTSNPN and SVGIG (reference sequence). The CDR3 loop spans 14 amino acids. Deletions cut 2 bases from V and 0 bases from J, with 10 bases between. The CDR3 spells CAWSRVPANYGYTF. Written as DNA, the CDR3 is TGTGCCTGGAGTCGGGTGCCCGCTAACTATGGCTACACCTTC.

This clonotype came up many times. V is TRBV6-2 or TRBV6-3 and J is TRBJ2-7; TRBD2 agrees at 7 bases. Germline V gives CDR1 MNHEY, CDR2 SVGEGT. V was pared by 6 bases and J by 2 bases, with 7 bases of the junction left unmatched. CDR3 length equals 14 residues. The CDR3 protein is CASRPSGVTYEQYF. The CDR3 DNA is TGTGCCAGCAGACCTAGCGGAGTGACCTACGAGCAGTACTTC.

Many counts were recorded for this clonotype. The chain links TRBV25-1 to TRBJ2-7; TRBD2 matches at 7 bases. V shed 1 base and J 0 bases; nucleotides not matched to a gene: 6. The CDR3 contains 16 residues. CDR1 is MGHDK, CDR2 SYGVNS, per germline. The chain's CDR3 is CASSELGGAVSYEQYF. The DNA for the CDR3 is TGTGCCAGCAGTGAATTGGGAGGGGCAGTCTCCTACGAGCAGTACTTC.

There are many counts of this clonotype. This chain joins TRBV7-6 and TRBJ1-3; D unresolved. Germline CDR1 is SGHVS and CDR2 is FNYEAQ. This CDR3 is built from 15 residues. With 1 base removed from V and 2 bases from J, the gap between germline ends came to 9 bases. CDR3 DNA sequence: TGTGCCAGCAGCTTAGGTAGTGGAGCTGGAAACACCATATATTTT. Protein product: CASSLGSGAGNTIYF.

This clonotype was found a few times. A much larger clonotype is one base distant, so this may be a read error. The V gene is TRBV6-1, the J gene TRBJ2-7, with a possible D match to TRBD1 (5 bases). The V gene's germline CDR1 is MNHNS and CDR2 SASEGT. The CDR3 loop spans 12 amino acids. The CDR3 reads CASRQGIYEQCF. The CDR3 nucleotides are TGTGCCAGCCGGCAGGGCATCTACGAGCAGTGCTTC.

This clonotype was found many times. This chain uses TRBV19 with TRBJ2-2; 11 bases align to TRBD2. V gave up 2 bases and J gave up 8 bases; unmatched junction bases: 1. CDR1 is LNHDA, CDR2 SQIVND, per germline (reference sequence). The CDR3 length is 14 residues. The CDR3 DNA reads TGTGCCAGTAGTATACTAGCGGGAGGAGGGGAGCTGTTTTTT. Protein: CASSILAGGGELFF.

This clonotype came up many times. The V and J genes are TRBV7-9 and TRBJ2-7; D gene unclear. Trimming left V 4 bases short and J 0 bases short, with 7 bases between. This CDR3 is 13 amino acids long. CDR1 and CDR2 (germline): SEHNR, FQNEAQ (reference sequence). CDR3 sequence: CASSSTVSYEQYF. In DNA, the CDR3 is TGTGCCAGCAGCTCAACAGTCTCCTACGAGCAGTACTTC.

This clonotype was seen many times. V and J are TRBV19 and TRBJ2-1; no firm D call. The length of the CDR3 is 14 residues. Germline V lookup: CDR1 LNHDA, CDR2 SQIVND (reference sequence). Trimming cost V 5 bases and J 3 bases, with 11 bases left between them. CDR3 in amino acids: CASSPQYYYNEQFF. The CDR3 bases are TGTGCCAGTAGTCCCCAGTACTACTACAATGAGCAGTTCTTC.

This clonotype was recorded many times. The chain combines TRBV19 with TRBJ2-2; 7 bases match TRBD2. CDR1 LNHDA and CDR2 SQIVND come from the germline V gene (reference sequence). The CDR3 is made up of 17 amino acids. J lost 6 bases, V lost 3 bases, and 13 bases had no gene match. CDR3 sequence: CASSIPTGREIAGELFF. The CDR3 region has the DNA TGTGCCAGTAGTATCCCCACCGGGCGGGAGATCGCCGGGGAGCTGTTTTTT.

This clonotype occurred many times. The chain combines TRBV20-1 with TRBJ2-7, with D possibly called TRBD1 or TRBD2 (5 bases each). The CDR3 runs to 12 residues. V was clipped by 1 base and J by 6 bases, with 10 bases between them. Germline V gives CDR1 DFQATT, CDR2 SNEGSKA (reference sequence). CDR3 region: CSARVGGPEQYF. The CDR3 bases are TGCAGTGCTAGAGTTGGGGGTCCCGAGCAGTACTTC.

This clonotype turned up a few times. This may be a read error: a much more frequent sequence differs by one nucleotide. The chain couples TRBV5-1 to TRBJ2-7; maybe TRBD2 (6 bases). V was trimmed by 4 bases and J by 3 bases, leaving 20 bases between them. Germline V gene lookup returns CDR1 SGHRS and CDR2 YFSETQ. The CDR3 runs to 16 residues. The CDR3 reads CASSPGPQGGIYEQYF. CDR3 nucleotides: TGCGCCAGCAGCCCCGGTCCCCAGGGAGGTATCTACGAGCAGTACTTC. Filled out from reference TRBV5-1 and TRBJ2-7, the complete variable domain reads KAGVTQTPRYLIKTRGQQVTLSCSPISGHRSVSWYQQTPGQGLQFLFEYFSETQRNKGNFPGRFSGRQFSNSRSEMNVSTLELGDSALYLCASSPGPQGGIYEQYFGPGTRLTVT.